This T cell receptor (beta chain) was captured by sequencing in a study of OX40 agonist ivuxolimab in advanced cancers. Study observations and caveats: Expanded peripheral T cell antigen specificity was not determined.

Concerning this clone: Its antigen is undetermined.

CDR1 LNHDA and CDR2 SQIVND come from the germline V gene (reference sequence). Trimming pared 5 bases from V and 3 bases from J, leaving 14 bases between. The CDR3 covers 14 residues. The repertoire was sequenced with immunoSEQ multiplex PCR; TCRdb's copy has only in-frame clones and lacks some. Among more than 25,000 clones listed, about 90% were seen once. The receptor comes from an adult with an advanced solid tumor such as melanoma, head and neck, liver or kidney cancer. This chain links TRBV19 with TRBJ2-7; perhaps D is TRBD1 or TRBD2 (5 bases each). Sequencing used CD4+ or CD8+ T cells sorted from blood, obtained in a trial of the OX40 agonist ivuxolimab. CDR3 sequence reads: CASSRDRDDYEQYF. The DNA of the CDR3 is TGTGCCAGTAGTCGGGACCGTGATGACTACGAGCAGTACTTC. The variable domain in full, with the rest retrieved from reference TRBV19 and TRBJ2-7, is DGGITQSPKYLFRKEGQNVTLSCEQNLNHDAMYWYRQDPGQGLRLIYYSQIVNDFQKGDIAEGYSVSREKKESFPLTVTSAQKNPTAFYLCASSRDRDDYEQYFGPGTRLTVT.